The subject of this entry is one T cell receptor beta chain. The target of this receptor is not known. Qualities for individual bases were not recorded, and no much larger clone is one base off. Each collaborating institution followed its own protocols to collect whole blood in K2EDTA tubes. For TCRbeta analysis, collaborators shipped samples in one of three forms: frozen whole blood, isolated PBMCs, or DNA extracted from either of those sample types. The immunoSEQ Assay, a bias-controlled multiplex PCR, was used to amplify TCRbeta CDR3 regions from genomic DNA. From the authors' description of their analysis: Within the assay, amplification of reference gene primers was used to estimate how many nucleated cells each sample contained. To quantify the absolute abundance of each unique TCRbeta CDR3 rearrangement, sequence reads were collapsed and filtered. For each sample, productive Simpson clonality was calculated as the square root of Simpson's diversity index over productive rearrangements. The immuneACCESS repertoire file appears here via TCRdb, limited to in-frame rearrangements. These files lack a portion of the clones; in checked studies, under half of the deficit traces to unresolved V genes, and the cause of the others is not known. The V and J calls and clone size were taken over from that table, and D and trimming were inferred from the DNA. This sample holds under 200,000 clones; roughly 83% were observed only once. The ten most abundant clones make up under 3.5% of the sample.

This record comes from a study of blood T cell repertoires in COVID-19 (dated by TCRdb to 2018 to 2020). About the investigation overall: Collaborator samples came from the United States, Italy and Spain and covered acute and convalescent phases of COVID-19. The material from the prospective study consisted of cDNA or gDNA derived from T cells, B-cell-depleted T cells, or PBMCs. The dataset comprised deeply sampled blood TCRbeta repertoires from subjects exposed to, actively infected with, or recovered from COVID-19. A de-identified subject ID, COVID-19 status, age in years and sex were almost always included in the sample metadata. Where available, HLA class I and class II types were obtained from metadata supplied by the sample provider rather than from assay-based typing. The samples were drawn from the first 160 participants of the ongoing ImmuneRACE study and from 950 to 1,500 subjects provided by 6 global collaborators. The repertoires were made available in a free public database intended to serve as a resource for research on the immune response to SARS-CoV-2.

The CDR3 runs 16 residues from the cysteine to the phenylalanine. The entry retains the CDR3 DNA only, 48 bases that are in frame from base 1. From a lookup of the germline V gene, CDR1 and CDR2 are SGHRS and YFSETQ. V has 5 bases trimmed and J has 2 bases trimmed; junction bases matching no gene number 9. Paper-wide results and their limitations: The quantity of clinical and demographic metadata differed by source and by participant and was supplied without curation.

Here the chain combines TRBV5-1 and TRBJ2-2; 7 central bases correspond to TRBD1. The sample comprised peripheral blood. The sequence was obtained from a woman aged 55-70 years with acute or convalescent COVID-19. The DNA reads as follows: TGCGCCAGCAGTTCGGGACAGAGAACAAACACCGGGGAGCTGTTTTTT. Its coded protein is CASSSGQRTNTGELFF.